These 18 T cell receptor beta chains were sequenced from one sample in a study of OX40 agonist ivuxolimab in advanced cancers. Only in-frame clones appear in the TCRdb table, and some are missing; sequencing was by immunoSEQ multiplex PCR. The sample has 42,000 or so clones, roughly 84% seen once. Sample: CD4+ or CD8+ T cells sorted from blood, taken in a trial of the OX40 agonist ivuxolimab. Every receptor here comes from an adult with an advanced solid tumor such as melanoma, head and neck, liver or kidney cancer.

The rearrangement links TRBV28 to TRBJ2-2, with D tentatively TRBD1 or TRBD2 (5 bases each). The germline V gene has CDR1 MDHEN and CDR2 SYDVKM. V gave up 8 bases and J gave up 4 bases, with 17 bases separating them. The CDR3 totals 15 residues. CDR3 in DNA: TGTGCCAGCGCCTCCCGGGGCAGGGCCACCGGGGAGCTGTTTTTT. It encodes CASASRGRATGELFF.

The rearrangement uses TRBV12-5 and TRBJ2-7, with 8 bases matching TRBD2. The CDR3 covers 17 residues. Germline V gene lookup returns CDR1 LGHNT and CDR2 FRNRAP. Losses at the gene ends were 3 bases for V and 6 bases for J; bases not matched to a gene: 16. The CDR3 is CASGFNPPSPREGEQYF. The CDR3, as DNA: TGTGCTAGTGGTTTCAACCCCCCCTCGCCCCGGGAGGGCGAGCAGTACTTC.

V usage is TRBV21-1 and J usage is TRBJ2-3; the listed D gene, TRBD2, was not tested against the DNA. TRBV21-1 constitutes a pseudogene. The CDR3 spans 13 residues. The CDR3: CASRRDSTDTQYF. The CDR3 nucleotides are TGTGCCAGCAGGCGGGACAGCACAGATACGCAGTATTTT.

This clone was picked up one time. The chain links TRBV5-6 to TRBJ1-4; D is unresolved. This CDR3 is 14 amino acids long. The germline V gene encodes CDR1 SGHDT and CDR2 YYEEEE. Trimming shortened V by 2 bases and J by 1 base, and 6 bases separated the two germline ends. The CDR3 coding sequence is TGTGCCAGCAGCTTATTATTAACTAATGAAAAACTGTTTTTT. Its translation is CASSLLLTNEKLFF.

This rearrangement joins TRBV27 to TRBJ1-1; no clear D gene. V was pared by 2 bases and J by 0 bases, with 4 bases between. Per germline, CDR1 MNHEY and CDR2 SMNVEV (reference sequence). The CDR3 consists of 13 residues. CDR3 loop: CASSLIVNTEAFF. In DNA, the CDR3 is TGTGCCAGCAGTTTAATAGTGAACACTGAAGCTTTCTTT.

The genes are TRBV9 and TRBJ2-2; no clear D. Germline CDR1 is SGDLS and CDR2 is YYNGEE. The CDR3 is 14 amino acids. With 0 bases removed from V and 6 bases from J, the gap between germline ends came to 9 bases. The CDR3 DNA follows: TGTGCCAGCAGCGTAGACTTGTCATCCGGGGAGCTGTTTTTT. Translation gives CASSVDLSSGELFF.

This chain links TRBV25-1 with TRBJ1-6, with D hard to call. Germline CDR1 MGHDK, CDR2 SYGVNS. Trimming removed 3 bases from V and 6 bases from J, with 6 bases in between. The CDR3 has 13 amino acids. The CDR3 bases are TGTGCCAGCAGTGAGTTCTTTAATTCACCCCTCCACTTT. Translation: CASSEFFNSPLHF.

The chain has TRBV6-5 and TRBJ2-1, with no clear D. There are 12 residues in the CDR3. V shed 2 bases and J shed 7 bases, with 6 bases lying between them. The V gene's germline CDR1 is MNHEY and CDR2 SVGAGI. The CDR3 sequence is CASSYTKNEQFF. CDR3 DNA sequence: TGTGCCAGCAGTTACACTAAAAATGAGCAGTTCTTC.

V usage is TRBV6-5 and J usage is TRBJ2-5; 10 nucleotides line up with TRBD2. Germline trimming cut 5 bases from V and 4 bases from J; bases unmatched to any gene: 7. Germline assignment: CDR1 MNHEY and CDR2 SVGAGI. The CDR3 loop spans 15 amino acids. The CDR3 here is CASSLIAGGAETQYF. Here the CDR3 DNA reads TGTGCCAGCAGTCTAATAGCGGGGGGTGCAGAGACCCAGTACTTC.

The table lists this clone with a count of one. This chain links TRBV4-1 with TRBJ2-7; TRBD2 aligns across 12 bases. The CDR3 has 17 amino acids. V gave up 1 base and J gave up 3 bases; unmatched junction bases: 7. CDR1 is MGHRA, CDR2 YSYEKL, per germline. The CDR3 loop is CASSQGTSGEEGYEQYF. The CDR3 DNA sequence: TGCGCCAGCAGCCAAGGGACTAGCGGGGAGGAGGGCTACGAGCAGTACTTC.

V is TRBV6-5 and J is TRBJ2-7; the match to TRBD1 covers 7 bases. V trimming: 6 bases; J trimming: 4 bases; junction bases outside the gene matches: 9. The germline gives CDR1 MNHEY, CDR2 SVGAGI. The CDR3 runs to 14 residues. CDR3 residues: CASSLGQHSYEQYF. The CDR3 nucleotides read TGTGCCAGCAGCTTGGGACAGCATAGTTACGAGCAGTACTTC.

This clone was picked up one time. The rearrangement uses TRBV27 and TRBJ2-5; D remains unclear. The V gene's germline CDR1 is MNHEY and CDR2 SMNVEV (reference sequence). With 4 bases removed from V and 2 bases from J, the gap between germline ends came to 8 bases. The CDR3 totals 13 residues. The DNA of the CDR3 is TGTGCCAGCAGTTCCACGGGTCAAGAGACCCAGTACTTC. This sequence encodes CASSSTGQETQYF.

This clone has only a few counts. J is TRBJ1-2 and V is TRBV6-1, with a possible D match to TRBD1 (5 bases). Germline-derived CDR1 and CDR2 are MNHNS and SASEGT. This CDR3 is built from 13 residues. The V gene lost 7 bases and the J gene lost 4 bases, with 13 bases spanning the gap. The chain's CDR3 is CASTPGYPYGYTF. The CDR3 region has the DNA TGTGCCAGCACCCCAGGGTATCCCTATGGCTACACCTTC.

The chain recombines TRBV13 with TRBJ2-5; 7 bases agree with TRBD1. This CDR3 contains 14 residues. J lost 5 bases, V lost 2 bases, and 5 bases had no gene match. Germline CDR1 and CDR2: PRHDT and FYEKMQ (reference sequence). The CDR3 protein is CASSLRQGVETQYF. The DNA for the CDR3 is TGTGCCAGCAGCTTAAGGCAGGGGGTCGAGACCCAGTACTTC.

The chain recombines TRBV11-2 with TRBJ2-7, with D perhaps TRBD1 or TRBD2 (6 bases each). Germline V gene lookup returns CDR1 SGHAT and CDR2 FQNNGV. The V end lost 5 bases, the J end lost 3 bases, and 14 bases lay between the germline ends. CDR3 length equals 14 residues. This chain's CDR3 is CASSPVGGSYEQYF. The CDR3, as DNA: TGTGCCAGCAGCCCCGTGGGGGGCAGCTACGAGCAGTACTTC.

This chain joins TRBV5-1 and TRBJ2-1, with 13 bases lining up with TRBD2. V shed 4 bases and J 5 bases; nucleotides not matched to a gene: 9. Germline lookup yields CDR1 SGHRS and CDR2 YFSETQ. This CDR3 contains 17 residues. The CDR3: CASSPSTSGGYNNEQFF. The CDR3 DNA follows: TGCGCCAGCAGCCCCTCGACTAGCGGGGGGTATAACAATGAGCAGTTCTTC.

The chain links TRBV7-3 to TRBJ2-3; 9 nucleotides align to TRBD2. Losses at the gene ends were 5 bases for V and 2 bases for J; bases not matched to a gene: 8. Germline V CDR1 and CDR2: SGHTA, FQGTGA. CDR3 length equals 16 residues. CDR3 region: CASSVGQRGATDTQYF. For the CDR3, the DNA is TGTGCCAGCAGCGTGGGCCAGCGGGGGGCCACAGATACGCAGTATTTT.

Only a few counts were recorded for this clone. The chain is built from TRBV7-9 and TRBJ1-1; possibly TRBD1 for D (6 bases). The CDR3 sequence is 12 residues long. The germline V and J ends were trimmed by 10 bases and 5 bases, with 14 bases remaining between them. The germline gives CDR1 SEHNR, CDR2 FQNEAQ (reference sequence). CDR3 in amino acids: CATQTGGTEAFF. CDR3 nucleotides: TGTGCCACCCAGACAGGAGGGACTGAAGCTTTCTTT.